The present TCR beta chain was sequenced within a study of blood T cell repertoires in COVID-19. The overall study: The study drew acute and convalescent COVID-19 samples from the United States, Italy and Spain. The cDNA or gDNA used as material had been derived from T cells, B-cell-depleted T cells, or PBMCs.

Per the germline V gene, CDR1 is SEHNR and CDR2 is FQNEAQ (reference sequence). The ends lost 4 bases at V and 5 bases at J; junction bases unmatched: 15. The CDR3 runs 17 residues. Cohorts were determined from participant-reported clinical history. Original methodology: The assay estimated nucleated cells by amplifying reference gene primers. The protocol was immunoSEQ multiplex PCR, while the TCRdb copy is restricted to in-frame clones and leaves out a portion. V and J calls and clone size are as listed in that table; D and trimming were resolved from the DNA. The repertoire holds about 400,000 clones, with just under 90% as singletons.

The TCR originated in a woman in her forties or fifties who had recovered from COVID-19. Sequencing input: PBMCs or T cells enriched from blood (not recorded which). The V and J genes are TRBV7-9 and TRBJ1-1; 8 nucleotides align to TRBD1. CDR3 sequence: CASSSRGARGRGTEAFF. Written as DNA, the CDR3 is TGTGCCAGCAGCTCCCGGGGGGCCAGGGGGCGAGGGACTGAAGCTTTCTTT.